This TCR beta chain was profiled in a study of T cell changes during pregnancy in multiple sclerosis. Germline CDR1 reads SGDLS; CDR2 reads YYNGEE. V was trimmed by 4 bases and J by 1 base, leaving 13 bases between them. This CDR3 is built from 15 residues. Profiled with immunoSEQ multiplex PCR; TCRdb holds only in-frame clones, not every one. Of 50,000 to 70,000 clones in the sample, 91% were seen once. The clonotype was recovered from a female donor in good health, enrolled as a control in a pregnancy study. V usage is TRBV9 and J usage is TRBJ2-3; maybe TRBD2 (5 bases). Sequenced material: peripheral blood, taken in the third trimester of pregnancy. The CDR3 DNA sequence: TGTGCCAGCAGCCCCCGGACTCCTGGCACAGATACGCAGTATTTT. Its translation: CASSPRTPGTDTQYF. The whole variable domain, remainder taken from reference TRBV9 and TRBJ2-3, is DSGVTQTPKHLITATGQRVTLRCSPRSGDLSVYWYQQSLDQGLQFLIQYYNGEERAKGNILERFSAQQFPDLHSELNLSSLELGDSALYFCASSPRTPGTDTQYFGPGTRLTVL.